Below, 3 T cell receptor beta chains from the same sample are listed, as sequenced in a study of blood T cell repertoires in COVID-19. Clones were sequenced by immunoSEQ multiplex PCR, and TCRdb holds only the in-frame ones, with some missing. The sample consists of tens of thousands of clones, around 70% of them appearing once. Input material: peripheral blood. All receptors come from a woman aged 45-60 years with active or convalescent COVID-19.

CDR3 nucleotides: TGTGCCAGCAGCCCCTTGGCCGGGAGAGTGACCGGGGAGCTGTTTTTT. This gives the protein CASSPLAGRVTGELFF. The chain combines TRBV14 with TRBJ2-2, with a tentative D call TRBD2 (6 bases). Germline loops: CDR1 SGHDN, CDR2 FVKESK. There are 16 residues in the CDR3. The ends were cut back, 4 bases at V and 5 bases at J, with 17 bases in the middle.

The chain is built from TRBV5-4 and TRBJ2-3; 8 bases line up with TRBD1. The V segment lost 1 base and the J segment 5 bases; nucleotides outside the gene matches: 12. The CDR3 has 17 residues. Per the germline V gene, CDR1 is SGHNT and CDR2 is YYREEE (reference sequence). The CDR3 region has the DNA TGTGCCAGCAGCTTGATCAGGGGGCGTAACGTGGGAGATACGCAGTATTTT. Protein sequence: CASSLIRGRNVGDTQYF.

The gene calls are TRBV5-5 and TRBJ1-2, with unresolved D. This CDR3 region has 14 residues. Germline V gene data show CDR1 as SGHKS and CDR2 as YYEKEE (reference sequence). V shed 2 bases and J shed 2 bases, with 10 bases lying between them. CDR3 sequence (DNA): TGTGCCAGCAGCTTCCAAGAGAGAAACTATGGCTACACCTTC. Its protein product is CASSFQERNYGYTF. Full variable domain (remainder filled in from reference TRBV5-5 and TRBJ1-2): DAGVTQSPTHLIKTRGQQVTLRCSPISGHKSVSWYQQVLGQGPQFIFQYYEKEERGRGNFPDRFSARQFPNYSSELNVNALLLGDSALYLCASSFQERNYGYTFGSGTRLTVV.